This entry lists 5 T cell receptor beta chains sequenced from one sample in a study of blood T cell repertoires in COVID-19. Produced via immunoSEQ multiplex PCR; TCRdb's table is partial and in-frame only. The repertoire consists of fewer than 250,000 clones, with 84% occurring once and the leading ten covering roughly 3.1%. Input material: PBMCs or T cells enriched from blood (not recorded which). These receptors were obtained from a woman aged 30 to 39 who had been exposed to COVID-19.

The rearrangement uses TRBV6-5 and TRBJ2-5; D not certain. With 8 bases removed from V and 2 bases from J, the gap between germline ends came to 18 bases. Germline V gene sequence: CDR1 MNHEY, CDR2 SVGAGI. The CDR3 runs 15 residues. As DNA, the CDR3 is TGTGCCAGCGGCCCTCGGGTGATGCTACAAGAGACCCAGTACTTC. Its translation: CASGPRVMLQETQYF.

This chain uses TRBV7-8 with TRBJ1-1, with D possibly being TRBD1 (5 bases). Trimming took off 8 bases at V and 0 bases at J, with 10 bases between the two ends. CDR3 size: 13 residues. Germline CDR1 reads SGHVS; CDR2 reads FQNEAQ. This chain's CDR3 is CASGQGLNTEAFF. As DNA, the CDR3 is TGTGCCAGCGGTCAGGGCTTGAACACTGAAGCTTTCTTT.

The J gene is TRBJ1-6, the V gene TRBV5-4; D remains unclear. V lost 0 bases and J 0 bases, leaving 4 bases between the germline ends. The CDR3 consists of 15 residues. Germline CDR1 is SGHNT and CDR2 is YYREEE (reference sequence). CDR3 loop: CASSLDNSYNSPLHF. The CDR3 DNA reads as TGTGCCAGCAGCTTGGACAACTCCTATAATTCACCCCTCCACTTT. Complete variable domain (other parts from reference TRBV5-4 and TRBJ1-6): ETGVTQSPTHLIKTRGQQVTLRCSSQSGHNTVSWYQQALGQGPQFIFQYYREEENGRGNFPPRFSGLQFPNYSSELNVNALELDDSALYLCASSLDNSYNSPLHFGNGTRLTVT.

CDR3 in DNA: TGCGCCAGCAGTCATCTCGGGACACTCCAGCGCTATGAGCAGTTCTTC. It codes for CASSHLGTLQRYEQFF. The chain couples TRBV23-1 to TRBJ2-1, with D possibly TRBD1 on 6 matching bases. TRBV23-1 is placed among ORFs of uncertain function. The CDR3 has 16 residues. Trimming removed 3 bases at V and 8 bases at J, with 20 bases between.

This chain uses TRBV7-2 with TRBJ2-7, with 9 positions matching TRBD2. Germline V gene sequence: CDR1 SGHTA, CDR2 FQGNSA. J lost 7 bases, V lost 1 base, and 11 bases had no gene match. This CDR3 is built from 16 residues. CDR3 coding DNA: TGTGCCAGCAGCTTAGTTACTGGGCTAGCGGGGACGGAGCAGTACTTC. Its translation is CASSLVTGLAGTEQYF.